These 3 T cell receptor beta chains came from one sample sequenced in a study of blood T cell repertoires in COVID-19. Method: immunoSEQ multiplex PCR; TCRdb's copy keeps in-frame clones and lacks some. This table holds around 70,000 clones, approximately 85% found once. The sample was peripheral blood. The source of these receptors is an older man with acute or convalescent COVID-19.

The V and J genes are TRBV14 and TRBJ1-3; D is uncertain. This CDR3 region has 14 residues. Trimming cost V 4 bases and J 0 bases, with 7 bases left between them. The germline CDR1 and CDR2 sequences are SGHDN and FVKESK. This CDR3 is CASSPPRSGNTIYF. The CDR3 DNA reads TGTGCCAGCAGCCCCCCGCGCTCTGGAAACACCATATATTTT.

The chain couples TRBV10-2 to TRBJ1-5, with D maybe TRBD1 (6 bases). The CDR3 consists of 13 residues. CDR1 WSHSY and CDR2 SAAADI come from the germline V gene. The V end lost 6 bases, the J end lost 5 bases, and 11 bases lay between the germline ends. The CDR3 sequence is CASRGQLYQPQHF. Here the CDR3 DNA reads TGCGCCAGCAGAGGACAGCTCTATCAGCCCCAGCATTTT.

V gene TRBV10-3 combines with J gene TRBJ1-3; TRBD1 agrees at 8 bases. Trimming at V came to 7 bases and at J to 2 bases, leaving 4 bases not matched to a gene. The CDR3 length is 14 residues. The germline CDR1 and CDR2 sequences are ENHRY and SYGVKD. In DNA form, the CDR3 reads TGTGCCATCACCGCGACAGGGGCTGGAAACACCATATATTTT. The encoded protein is CAITATGAGNTIYF.